This T cell receptor (beta chain) was recorded in a study of T cells after yellow fever vaccination. Points from the study as a whole: Peaking on day 5 versus 15, the secondary response was faster but weaker. A large majority of primary-vaccination clones showed up again after the booster (96% CD4, roughly 88% CD8).

It was through 5'RACE template switching that TCR cDNA was made, with a universal primer site and UMIs added. TCRdb independently ran MiXCR on the 5' RACE reads; one entry per CDR3 protein. Seen here are around 310,000 distinct CDR3 sequences, roughly 9.4% observed once, and the top ten hold roughly 18%. At least ten counts were recorded for this clonotype. The antigen is unknown. V was shortened by 5 bases and J by 7 bases, with 15 bases between the two germline ends. Germline CDR1 DFQATT, CDR2 SNEGSKA (reference sequence). The CDR3 sequence is 14 residues long. The clonotype was recovered from a man between 18 and 35 years old who received the YFV17D yellow fever vaccine. The starting material was PBMCs, obtained on the day of the first yellow fever vaccination. The gene calls are TRBV20-1 and TRBJ1-6; D remains unclear. CDR3 coding DNA: TGCAGTGCTCGCCGCCACCGTACGAATTCACCCCTCCACTTT. It codes for CSARRHRTNSPLHF.